Sequencing of this T cell receptor (beta chain) was carried out in a study of CD8+ T cells in alopecia areata (dated 2018 in TCRdb). Background for the entire study: Treated patients were enrolled in an open-label pilot trial of oral tofacitinib at 5 to 10 mg twice daily for moderate-to-severe alopecia areata. Tofacitinib-treated patients had biopsies at baseline and at 4 and 24 weeks of treatment, with a later scalp biopsy in several patients. The RNA source kit depended on sample type: the PAXgene miRNA kit for fixed scalp, the miRNeasy kit for PBMCs, and the RNeasy kit for mouse skin. immunoSEQ multiplex PCR using 35 Vbeta forward primers and 13 Jbeta reverse primers was used to amplify TCRbeta CDR3 regions. Scalp tissue and sorted CD4+ and CD8+ peripheral blood T cells from patchy and totalis/universalis alopecia areata patients and from healthy controls were covered by human TCRbeta sequencing. To study T cell clonal expansion in alopecia areata, the researchers applied high-throughput TCRbeta sequencing to both the C3H/HeJ mouse model and human patients. The SALT score, which quantifies the percentage of affected scalp surface area, was used to measure disease severity in treated patients. Patients received tofacitinib for 6 to 18 months and were then followed off drug for 6 months to check for delayed response and recurrence. Clonality in the scalp was compared among normal scalp (n=4), patchy alopecia areata scalp (n=8), and alopecia totalis/universalis scalp (n=8). General findings and caveats noted by the study authors: Scalp clonality and the number of expanded CD8+ clones among the top 100 scalp clones were significantly decreased by tofacitinib. Compared with normal scalp, lesional scalp had higher clonality and more expanded CD8+ clones, particularly in alopecia totalis/universalis, a pattern that suggests antigenic drive. During tofacitinib treatment, many expanded lesional clones remained in scalp and blood, and this persistence may partly explain relapse after treatment is stopped. The treated cohort was small, with a single nonresponder, so links between baseline CD8+ expansion and response need larger studies. TCR sequences shared between patients were less clear than in mice, possibly partly because of HLA diversity in the patient population. Scalp TCR repertoire analysis is complicated because resident alphabeta T cells in normal human skin are also sequenced, whereas mouse skin is dominated by gammadelta T cells.

In the paper's terms, the treatment or condition label means: oral pan-JAK inhibitor, 5-10 mg twice daily. Peripheral blood and lesional scalp punch biopsies were obtained from patients with alopecia areata. After PBMCs were isolated by density centrifugation and stained for CD3, CD4 and CD8, a FACSAria was used to sort CD4+ and CD8+ T cells. As regards this clone: It lacks a known antigen. Per-nucleotide qualities are absent, and no much larger clonotype sits a single base away.

At the junction V is shortened by 4 bases and J by 10 bases, with 11 bases in between. Including cysteine and phenylalanine, the CDR3 has 11 amino acids. CDR3 DNA only is kept here, 33 bases in frame from base 1. CDR1 SGHDT and CDR2 YYEEEE are derived from the germline V gene. The library was produced with the immunoSEQ multiplex PCR assay. RNA was extracted from all samples and reverse transcribed into cDNA, which served as template for TCR sequencing. SuperScript III was used for first-strand cDNA synthesis, primed with a 2:1 mix of oligo-dT and random hexamers. A synthetic immune receptor repertoire was used to measure amplification bias, and any remaining bias was corrected computationally. The paper's data handling went like this. Raw reads were preprocessed for error removal, and CDR3 was defined according to IMGT conventions as running from the conserved cysteine to phenylalanine. Clonality was computed by normalizing Shannon entropy by log2 of the number of productive unique TCRs and subtracting the result from 1. Scalp TCRbeta sequences were cross-referenced with sorted blood CD4 and CD8 repertoires so that the CD4 or CD8 identity of scalp clones could be inferred. The immuneACCESS repertoire file appears here via TCRdb, limited to in-frame rearrangements. These files lack a portion of the clones; in checked studies, under half of the deficit traces to unresolved V genes, and the cause of the others is not known. V and J calls and clone size follow that table, whereas D and trimming were derived from the DNA. The table for this sample lists fewer than 250,000 clones; approximately 38% of them were counted only once. The top ten constitute around 0.48% of the sample.

The TCR sequence derives from a human donor with alopecia areata. Sequencing was performed on CD4+ T cells sorted from blood, taken between weeks 30 and 35, from a patient treated with tofacitinib. The sequence joins TRBV5-6 to TRBJ1-1; possibly the D gene is TRBD1, per 6 matching bases. The nucleotides read TGTGCCAGCAGCATCACAGGGAGAGCTTTCTTT. Its product reads: CASSITGRAFF. This CDR3, with the reference TRBV5-6 and TRBJ1-1 proteins standing in past its ends, gives the full variable domain DAGVTQSPTHLIKTRGQQVTLRCSPKSGHDTVSWYQQALGQGPQFIFQYYEEEERQRGNFPDRFSGHQFPNYSSELNVNALLLGDSALYLCASSITGRAFFGQGTRLTVV.